This T cell receptor (beta chain) comes out of a study of T cells after somatic rescue of genetic block. Trimming took 3 bases from V and 7 from J; bases not matched to a gene: 12. The CDR3 runs to 16 residues. Looked up from germline, CDR1 is SGHAT and CDR2 is FQNNGV. Data came from immunoSEQ multiplex PCR; TCRdb stores just in-frame clones and leaves some out. The sample lists tens of thousands of clones; roughly 96% were seen once. The source material was peripheral blood mononuclear cells (PBMCs). The chain carries TRBV11-2 and TRBJ2-4, with 7 bases identical to TRBD2. The receptor comes from a child less than two years old. CDR3 in amino acids: CASSFLILAVGNIQYF. Here the CDR3 DNA reads TGTGCCAGCAGCTTCCTCATCCTAGCGGTTGGGAACATTCAGTACTTC.